This TCR beta chain was sequenced during a study of shared clonotypes between healthy human individuals. Findings of the study overall: Generation probability values for non-shared clonotypes were lower than those for clonotypes shared by all four donors.

Naive CD8 populations comprised CD45RO-negative cells positively selected for CCR7, excluding terminally differentiated effector memory CD45RA+ cells. In regard to this clone: Its target is not known.

As originally analysed: Filtering differed for immunoSEQ, which gave only junction sequences without quality scores. Libraries were prepared by immunoSEQ multiplex PCR; TCRdb keeps only in-frame clonotypes and omits some of them. That table gives V, J and clone size, and the DNA gave D and trimming. This table has nearly 2 million clones, less than 95% appearing once. Source material: naive CD8+ T cells sorted from blood. The receptor's source is a man aged 18 to 29 in good health.

The CDR3 DNA is TGCGCCAGCAGCCAAGACTATAGCGGGTCGAACACCGGGGAGCTGTTTTTT. Its translation: CASSQDYSGSNTGELFF. The V gene is TRBV4-3, the J gene TRBJ2-2; 7 bases align to TRBD2. Germline CDR1 LGHNA, CDR2 YSLEER. The V gene end was trimmed by 0 bases and the J gene end by 0 bases; junction bases not matched to a gene: 4. The length of the CDR3 is 17 residues.